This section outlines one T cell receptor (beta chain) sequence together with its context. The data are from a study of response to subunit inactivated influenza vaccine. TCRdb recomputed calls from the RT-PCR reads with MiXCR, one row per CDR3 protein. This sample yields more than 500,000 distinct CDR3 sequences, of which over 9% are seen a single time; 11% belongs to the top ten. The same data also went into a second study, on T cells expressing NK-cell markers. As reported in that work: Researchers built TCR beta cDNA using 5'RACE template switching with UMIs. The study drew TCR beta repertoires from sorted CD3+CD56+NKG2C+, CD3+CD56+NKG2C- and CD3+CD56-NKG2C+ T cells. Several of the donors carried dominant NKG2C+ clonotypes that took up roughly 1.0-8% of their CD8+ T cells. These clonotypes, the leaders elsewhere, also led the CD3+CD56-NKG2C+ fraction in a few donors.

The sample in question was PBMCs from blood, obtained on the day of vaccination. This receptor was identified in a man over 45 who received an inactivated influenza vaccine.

The CDR3 region has the DNA TGCAGTGCTAGAGTCAAGGGACTAGCTGGAACGGGTGAGCAGTTCTTC. This translates into CSARVKGLAGTGEQFF. This chain joins TRBV20-1 and TRBJ2-1; 9 nucleotides align to TRBD2. Looked up from germline, CDR1 is DFQATT and CDR2 is SNEGSKA (reference sequence). The J segment lost 9 bases and the V segment lost 1 base, leaving 13 bases of the junction unmatched. There are 16 residues in the CDR3.